The present entry profiles one TCR beta chain with its context. Its specificity is not known. The record originates from a study of blood T cells in healthy people across ages. Study-level results: Per-million-T-cell TCR beta diversity fell roughly linearly with age.

The CDR3 has 15 amino acids. V gave up 0 bases and J gave up 1 base; unmatched junction bases: 1. CDR1 is SGHTA and CDR2 is FQGTGA in the germline V gene. A second PCR of roughly 7 to 11 cycles used a sample-barcoded 5' primer and a J-beta primer mix. TCRdb passed the 5' RACE reads through MiXCR, listing each CDR3 protein once. This sample carries approximately 830,000 distinct CDR3 sequences, about 62% of them seen once, and the ten largest clones take roughly 26%. Sequencing was performed on blood. This chain joins TRBV7-3 and TRBJ2-3; TRBD2 matches at 7 bases. The sequence was collected from a young man in good health. This chain's CDR3 is CASSLTRGGTDTQYF. The CDR3 DNA reads TGTGCCAGCAGCTTAACTCGGGGGGGCACAGATACGCAGTATTTT.